Shown below are 4 T cell receptor beta chains from a single sample sequenced in a study of circulating CD8 cells and anti-PD-1 response in melanoma. Four subsets defined by PD-1 and/or TIGIT were sorted from live CD3+CD8+TCRalphabeta+ cells. The QIAseq Immune Repertoire TCR panel built the libraries from about 14 ng of total RNA. TCRdb re-called the reads through MiXCR, storing one row per CDR3 protein. The data show several hundred distinct CDR3 sequences, about 13% seen once. The input for sequencing was CD8+ T cells from PBMCs, taken at baseline or after one month of anti-PD-1 therapy (not recorded which). The receptors come from a human donor with melanoma.

In this sample, this clonotype is medium-sized (0.01 to 0.1%). The gene calls are TRBV7-6 and TRBJ2-1; 8 nucleotides align to TRBD2. Germline V gene lookup returns CDR1 SGHVS and CDR2 FNYEAQ. Unmatched junction bases numbered 7, after V lost 2 bases and J lost 4 bases. This CDR3 has 16 residues. The CDR3 sequence: CASSLLISGEYNEQFF. Here the CDR3 DNA reads TGTGCCAGCAGCTTATTGATTAGCGGGGAATACAATGAGCAGTTCTTC.

Sample share makes this clonotype medium-sized. The chain couples TRBV6-6 to TRBJ2-1; weak D call: TRBD1 (6 bases). From germline, CDR1 is MNHNY and CDR2 SVGAGI (reference sequence). The CDR3 is made up of 14 amino acids. The ends were cut back, 5 bases at V and 6 bases at J, with 14 bases in the middle. The DNA for the CDR3 is TGTGCCAGCAGTACAAGGACAGCCCCCAATGAGCAGTTCTTC. It encodes CASSTRTAPNEQFF.

This clonotype is large in the sample. The V and J genes are TRBV27 and TRBJ2-1; possibly TRBD2 for D (5 bases). This CDR3 is built from 14 residues. Between the trimmed V and J ends, which lost 2 bases and 4 bases, there was a span of 9 bases. Germline CDR1 reads MNHEY; CDR2 reads SMNVEV (reference sequence). The CDR3 nucleotides are TGTGCCAGCAGTTTAAGGGCGGGTTACAATGAGCAGTTCTTC. Translating gives CASSLRAGYNEQFF.

In its sample, this clonotype is medium-sized. The rearrangement joins TRBV4-2 to TRBJ1-2; TRBD1 aligns across 8 bases. Per the germline V gene, CDR1 is LGHNA and CDR2 is YNFKEQ. Unmatched junction bases numbered 7, after V lost 1 base and J lost 6 bases. The CDR3 runs 15 residues. The CDR3 region has the DNA TGTGCCAGCAGCCAAGCCAGGGGGCGAACGGATGGCTACACCTTC. Its protein is CASSQARGRTDGYTF.